This T cell receptor beta chain was retrieved from a study of blood T cell repertoires in COVID-19. Study-wide background: The origin of the acute and convalescent COVID-19 samples was the United States, Italy and Spain.

In this sample, this clone turned up a few times. Per the original data handling: The authors estimated nucleated cell counts from reference gene primer amplification. Profiling relied on immunoSEQ multiplex PCR, and the TCRdb table lists in-frame clones only, not all of them. V and J calls and clone size are copied from that table; D and trimming were computed from the DNA. The sample gives approximately 69,000 clones, around 86% of which show up once; about 12% is in the top ten. Germline V CDR1 and CDR2: SEHNR, FQNEAQ (reference sequence). The CDR3 has 14 residues. Trimming stripped 1 base from V and 7 bases from J, with 8 bases between.

The source of this sequence is a human donor in a cohort sampled during active COVID-19. What was sequenced was peripheral blood. The chain carries TRBV7-9 and TRBJ1-6, with no clear D. This CDR3 is CASSLGVRNSPLHF. CDR3 DNA sequence: TGTGCCAGCAGCTTAGGCGTGAGAAATTCACCCCTCCACTTT.